A single sample is the source of the 2 T cell receptor beta chains below, sequenced in a study of vaccination effects on CD4 cells after COVID-19. Upon completion of about ten days in culture, CD4+ T cells were isolated. PCR showed that the person got SARS-CoV-2 infection at some point between March and December 2020. Participants each got two BNT162b2 or mRNA-1273 vaccine doses. These receptors have no identified antigens. Sequencing used immunoSEQ multiplex PCR; TCRdb keeps in-frame clones, though not all of them. The sample lists about 34,000 clones, around 74% occurring once. Sequencing was performed on CD4+ T cells from PBMCs cultured without peptide, taken after COVID-19 vaccination. The receptors here all came from a human donor who had a prior SARS-CoV-2 infection.

This chain links TRBV19 with TRBJ2-2, with a tentative D call TRBD1 (5 bases). Germline V gene lookup returns CDR1 LNHDA and CDR2 SQIVND (reference sequence). Trimming cost V 6 bases and J 0 bases, with 8 bases left between them. The CDR3 extends over 14 amino acids. CDR3 protein: CASSDRSNTGELFF. For the CDR3, the DNA is TGTGCCAGTAGCGACAGATCGAACACCGGGGAGCTGTTTTTT.

The chain has TRBV11-1 and TRBJ2-5, with 7 bases aligning to TRBD1. The length of the CDR3 is 14 residues. V lost 5 bases to trimming and J lost 5 bases; unmatched junction nucleotides: 8. Germline V gene lookup returns CDR1 SGHAT and CDR2 FQDESV (reference sequence). The CDR3 region has the DNA TGTGCCAGCAGCCCCGGGACAGTCAGGGAGACCCAGTACTTC. Translated: CASSPGTVRETQYF.